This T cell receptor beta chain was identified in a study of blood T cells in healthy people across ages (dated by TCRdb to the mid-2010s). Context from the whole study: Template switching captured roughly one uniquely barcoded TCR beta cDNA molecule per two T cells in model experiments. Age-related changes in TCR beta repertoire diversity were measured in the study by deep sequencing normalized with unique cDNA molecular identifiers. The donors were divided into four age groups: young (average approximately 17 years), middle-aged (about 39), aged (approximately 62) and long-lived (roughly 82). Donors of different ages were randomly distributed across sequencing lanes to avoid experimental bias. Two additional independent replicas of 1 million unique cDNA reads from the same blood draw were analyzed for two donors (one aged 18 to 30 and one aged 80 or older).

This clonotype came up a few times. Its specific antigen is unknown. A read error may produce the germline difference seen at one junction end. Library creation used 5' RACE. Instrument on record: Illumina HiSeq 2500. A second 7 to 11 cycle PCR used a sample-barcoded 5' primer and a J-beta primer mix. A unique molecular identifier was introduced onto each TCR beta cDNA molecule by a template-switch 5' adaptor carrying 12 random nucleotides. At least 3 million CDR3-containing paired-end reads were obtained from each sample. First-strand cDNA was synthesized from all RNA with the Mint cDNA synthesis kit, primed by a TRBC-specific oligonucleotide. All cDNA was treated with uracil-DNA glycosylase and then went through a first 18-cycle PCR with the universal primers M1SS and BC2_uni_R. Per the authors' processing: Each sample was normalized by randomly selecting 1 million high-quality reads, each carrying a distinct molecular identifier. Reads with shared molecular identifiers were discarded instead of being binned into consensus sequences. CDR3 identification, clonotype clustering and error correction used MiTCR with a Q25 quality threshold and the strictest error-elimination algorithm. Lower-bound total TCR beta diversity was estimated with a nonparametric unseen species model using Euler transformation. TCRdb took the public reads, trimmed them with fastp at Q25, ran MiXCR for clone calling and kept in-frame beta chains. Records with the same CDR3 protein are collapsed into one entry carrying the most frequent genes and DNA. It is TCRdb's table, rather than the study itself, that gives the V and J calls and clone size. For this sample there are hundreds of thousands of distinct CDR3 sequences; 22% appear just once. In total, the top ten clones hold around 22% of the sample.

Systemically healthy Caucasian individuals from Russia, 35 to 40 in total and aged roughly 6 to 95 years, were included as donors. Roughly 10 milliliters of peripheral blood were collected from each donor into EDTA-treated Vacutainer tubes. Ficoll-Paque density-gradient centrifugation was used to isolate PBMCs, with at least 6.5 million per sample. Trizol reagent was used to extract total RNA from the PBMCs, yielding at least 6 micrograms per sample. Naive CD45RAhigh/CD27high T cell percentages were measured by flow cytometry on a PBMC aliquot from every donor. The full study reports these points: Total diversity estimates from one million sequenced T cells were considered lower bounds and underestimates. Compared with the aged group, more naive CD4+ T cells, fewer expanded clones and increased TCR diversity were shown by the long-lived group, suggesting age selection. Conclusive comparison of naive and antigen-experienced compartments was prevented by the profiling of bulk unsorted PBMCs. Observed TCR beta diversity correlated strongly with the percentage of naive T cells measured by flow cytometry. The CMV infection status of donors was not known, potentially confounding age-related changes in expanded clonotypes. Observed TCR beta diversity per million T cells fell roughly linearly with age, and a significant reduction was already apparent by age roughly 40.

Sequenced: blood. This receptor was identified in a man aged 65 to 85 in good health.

The DNA sequence reads TGCGCCAGCAGCTTGAGGCGAGACGCTAGCACAGATACGCAGTGTTTT. The encoded protein is CASSLRRDASTDTQCF. Rearrangement joined TRBV5-1 to TRBJ2-3; the D gene is perhaps TRBD2, on 5 matching bases. CDR1 and CDR2 (SGHRS, YFSETQ) derive from the germline V gene. The CDR3 has 16 amino acids, counting the end cysteine and phenylalanine. Just the 48-base CDR3 DNA is kept, in frame starting at base 1.